Following are 20 T cell receptor beta chains from one sample sequenced in a study of blood T cell repertoires in COVID-19. Only in-frame clones appear in the TCRdb table, and some are missing; sequencing was by immunoSEQ multiplex PCR. Among 200,000 to 300,000 clones, over 75% were seen once, and the ten largest hold 2% to 2.5%. Material: peripheral blood. These receptors originate from a woman in her forties or fifties with acute or convalescent COVID-19.

V usage is TRBV4-2 and J usage is TRBJ1-3, with D perhaps TRBD1 (6 bases). From germline, CDR1 is LGHNA and CDR2 YNFKEQ. The V and J ends lost 0 bases and 1 base respectively, with 16 bases between them. The CDR3 is 18 amino acids. The CDR3 nucleotides are TGTGCCAGCAGCCAAGAAATCCTCCCAGGGGTATCTGGAAACACCATATATTTT. Its translation: CASSQEILPGVSGNTIYF.

The chain has TRBV18 and TRBJ1-2; no definite D call. Germline loops: CDR1 KGHSH, CDR2 LQKENI. Trimming took 3 bases from V and 7 from J, leaving 15 bases between them. This CDR3 region has 14 residues. The CDR3 DNA reads as TGTGCCAGCTCACCCCAACAGAGGACTAGTGGCTACACCTTC. It translates to CASSPQQRTSGYTF.

This chain joins TRBV10-2 and TRBJ2-7; the D gene is possibly TRBD2 (7 bases). Germline V lookup: CDR1 WSHSY, CDR2 SAAADI. V was cut by 2 bases and J by 5 bases, with 13 bases left in between. The CDR3 extends over 14 amino acids. The CDR3 DNA is TGCGCCAGCAGTGAGAGCGGGACATCCCACGAGCAGTACTTC. Amino acids: CASSESGTSHEQYF.

As DNA, the CDR3 is TGTGCCACCAGTGATTCTGGACTACTCAATGAGCAGTTCTTC. It codes for CATSDSGLLNEQFF. The chain uses TRBV24-1 and TRBJ2-1; TRBD2 might be the D (6 bases). Trimming removed 2 bases at V and 6 bases at J, with 10 bases between. The CDR3 has 14 residues. CDR1 and CDR2 (germline): KGHDR, SFDVKD.

The rearrangement joins TRBV7-8 to TRBJ2-3, with 9 bases fitting TRBD1. This CDR3 spans 15 amino acids. V lost 4 bases to trimming and J lost 7 bases; unmatched junction nucleotides: 9. The germline V gene has CDR1 SGHVS and CDR2 FQNEAQ. The CDR3 loop reads CASSWGQGPTYTQYF. The CDR3 DNA follows: TGTGCCAGCAGCTGGGGACAGGGCCCCACTTATACGCAGTATTTT.

The chain links TRBV5-4 to TRBJ1-1; no clear D. The CDR3 is 11 amino acids. Trimming left V 6 bases short and J 3 bases short, with 6 bases between. CDR1 SGHNT and CDR2 YYREEE come from the germline V gene (reference sequence). The DNA for the CDR3 is TGTGCCAGCATCGGGGACACTGAAGCTTTCTTT. This encodes CASIGDTEAFF.

Turning to this clone: The junction shows a germline mismatch at one end, possibly a read error. The chain couples TRBV24-1 to TRBJ2-7; 8 bases are shared with TRBD1. Germline CDR1 and CDR2: KGHDR and SFDVKD. CDR3 size: 16 residues. The CDR3 DNA sequence: TGTGCCACCAGTAGCGGATCAGGGGGCGACTCCCACGAGCAGTACTTC. Protein product: CATSSGSGGDSHEQYF.

In this sample, this clone turned up once. The chain joins TRBV28 to TRBJ1-1; possibly TRBD1 for D (5 bases). The CDR3 runs 14 residues. V lost 8 bases to trimming and J lost 4 bases, with 17 bases between them. CDR1 is MDHEN, CDR2 SYDVKM, per germline. CDR3 nucleotides: TGTGCCAGCTTTACAGGTACTTCGGTCACTGAAGCTTTCTTT. Translated, it gives CASFTGTSVTEAFF.

This clone has only one observation. The V and J genes are TRBV5-1 and TRBJ2-3; 7 bases align to TRBD2. Losses at the gene ends were 0 bases for V and 1 base for J; bases not matched to a gene: 11. The germline V gene has CDR1 SGHRS and CDR2 YFSETQ. This CDR3 contains 18 residues. In nucleotides, the CDR3 is TGCGCCAGCAGCTTGGATTTTGGCGGGAGCCCCCGCACAGATACGCAGTATTTT. It codes for CASSLDFGGSPRTDTQYF.

V gene TRBV7-2 combines with J gene TRBJ2-3, with 9 bases aligning to TRBD2. Germline values: CDR1 SGHTA, CDR2 FQGNSA. This CDR3 contains 18 residues. V lost 4 bases to trimming and J lost 5 bases; unmatched junction nucleotides: 16. The CDR3 DNA sequence: TGTGCCAGCAGCTCGTACGGCCCCGTAGCGGGAGTCAGAGATACGCAGTATTTT. It encodes CASSSYGPVAGVRDTQYF.

The DNA of the CDR3 is TGTGCCAGCAGCTTCGGGACAGCCGTCTCTGGAAACACCATATATTTT. It yields the protein CASSFGTAVSGNTIYF. J is TRBJ1-3 and V is TRBV7-8; 7 nucleotides agree with TRBD1. The CDR3 consists of 16 residues. Germline trimming cut 3 bases from V and 0 bases from J; bases unmatched to any gene: 5. CDR1 and CDR2 from the germline V gene are SGHVS and FQNEAQ.

This chain links TRBV19 with TRBJ1-1, with 9 bases lining up with TRBD1. V lost 4 bases, J lost 3 bases, and 0 bases stayed unmatched. CDR3 length equals 13 residues. Germline lookup yields CDR1 LNHDA and CDR2 SQIVND (reference sequence). The CDR3 reads CASSRQGDTEAFF. In DNA, the CDR3 is TGTGCCAGTAGTAGACAGGGGGACACTGAAGCTTTCTTT.

This rearrangement joins TRBV7-2 to TRBJ2-1, with D uncertain. V gave up 2 bases and J gave up 2 bases, with 13 bases separating them. This CDR3 region has 16 residues. Germline lookup yields CDR1 SGHTA and CDR2 FQGNSA. The CDR3 loop is CASSLLRRIPYNEQFF. The CDR3 coding sequence is TGTGCCAGCAGCTTACTCCGGAGAATTCCCTACAATGAGCAGTTCTTC.

V usage is TRBV5-6 and J usage is TRBJ2-7; 8 bases agree with TRBD1. The CDR3 consists of 17 residues. Germline V CDR1 and CDR2: SGHDT, YYEEEE. J was trimmed by 6 bases and V by 0 bases; bases with no gene match: 14. CDR3 sequence: CASSLARGPTGAREQYF. Written as DNA, the CDR3 is TGTGCCAGCAGCTTGGCCCGCGGACCGACAGGGGCCCGCGAGCAGTACTTC.

The chain links TRBV6-5 to TRBJ1-3, with D unresolved. With 7 bases removed from V and 2 bases from J, the gap between germline ends came to 9 bases. This CDR3 has 13 amino acids. Germline CDR1 is MNHEY and CDR2 is SVGAGI. The CDR3: CASTGRPGNTIYF. The DNA for the CDR3 is TGTGCCAGCACGGGGAGACCTGGAAACACCATATATTTT.

The rearrangement joins TRBV24-1 to TRBJ2-2, with TRBD1 identical over 7 bases. The CDR3 has 19 amino acids. V lost 4 bases to trimming and J lost 7 bases; unmatched junction nucleotides: 20. Germline V gives CDR1 KGHDR, CDR2 SFDVKD. The CDR3 sequence: CATSEGDFRGRIRSGELFF. The DNA for the CDR3 is TGTGCCACCAGTGAGGGGGATTTTAGGGGGCGCATCCGTAGCGGGGAGCTGTTTTTT.

Here the CDR3 DNA reads TGTGCCAGCAGCTTAGGACAGGCGAACACTGAAGCTTTCTTT. Amino acid sequence: CASSLGQANTEAFF. The chain joins TRBV7-6 to TRBJ1-1, with a tentative D call TRBD1 (6 bases). The CDR3 loop spans 14 amino acids. The V gene's germline CDR1 is SGHVS and CDR2 FNYEAQ. Trimming cost V 1 base and J 1 base, with 7 bases left between them. The full variable domain, rest sourced from reference TRBV7-6 and TRBJ1-1, is GAGVSQSPRYKVTKRGQDVALRCDPISGHVSLYWYRQALGQGPEFLTYFNYEAQQDKSGLPNDRFSAERPEGSISTLTIQRTEQRDSAMYRCASSLGQANTEAFFGQGTRLTVV.

The chain has TRBV5-1 and TRBJ2-4; 11 bases fit TRBD2. The CDR3 runs 15 residues. Germline CDR1 reads SGHRS; CDR2 reads YFSETQ. The trim removed 7 bases at V and 4 bases at J, leaving 7 bases unmatched. CDR3 sequence: CASGLRLAGKNIQYF. CDR3 sequence (DNA): TGCGCCAGCGGACTCCGACTAGCGGGGAAAAACATTCAGTACTTC.

This sequence joins TRBV5-4 and TRBJ2-3; 12 bases line up with TRBD2. Unmatched junction bases numbered 11, after V lost 9 bases and J lost 6 bases. CDR3 size: 15 residues. The germline gives CDR1 SGHNT, CDR2 YYREEE (reference sequence). The CDR3 sequence is CAMLAGGPYGDTQYF. The CDR3 bases are TGTGCCATGCTAGCGGGAGGGCCGTACGGGGATACGCAGTATTTT. The full variable domain, its missing parts supplied by reference TRBV5-4 and TRBJ2-3, is ETGVTQSPTHLIKTRGQQVTLRCSSQSGHNTVSWYQQALGQGPQFIFQYYREEENGRGNFPPRFSGLQFPNYSSELNVNALELDDSALYLCAMLAGGPYGDTQYFGPGTRLTVL.

The chain is built from TRBV28 and TRBJ2-7; 11 nucleotides align to TRBD1. Trimming at V came to 4 bases and at J to 8 bases, leaving 4 bases not matched to a gene. Per germline, CDR1 MDHEN and CDR2 SYDVKM. This CDR3 has 13 residues. CDR3 protein: CASSWTGGEKQYF. The CDR3 coding sequence is TGTGCCAGCAGTTGGACAGGGGGCGAAAAGCAGTACTTC.